Shown below are 29 T cell receptor beta chains from a single sample sequenced in a study of T-cell memory formation after mild COVID-19. TCRdb reanalysed the 5' RACE reads using MiXCR and keeps one entry per CDR3 protein. This sample has 280,000 or so distinct CDR3 sequences, with more than 15% found just once. The sequenced sample consisted of PBMCs or a T cell subset sorted from them (not recorded which). The receptors originated from a man younger than 35 who had mild COVID-19 (a few samples of this study predate the infection). Cell type and time point are not known.

The chain recombines TRBV9 with TRBJ2-1; maybe TRBD2 (5 bases). There are 14 residues in the CDR3. Germline V lookup: CDR1 SGDLS, CDR2 YYNGEE. Trimming removed 6 bases at V and 3 bases at J, with 13 bases between. The CDR3 DNA sequence: TGTGCCAGCAACCGGGCCGGAGGCTACAATGAGCAGTTCTTC. Translated, it gives CASNRAGGYNEQFF.

This chain uses TRBV7-9 with TRBJ2-2; D is uncertain. The V gene's germline CDR1 is SEHNR and CDR2 FQNEAQ (reference sequence). The germline V and J ends were trimmed by 8 bases and 4 bases, with 5 bases remaining between them. This CDR3 comprises 11 residues. The CDR3 loop is CASRPTGELFF. CDR3 DNA: TGTGCCAGCCGACCCACCGGGGAGCTGTTTTTT.

The CDR3 reads CASSYPSGANTEAFF. The CDR3 nucleotides are TGTGCCAGCAGCTATCCCAGTGGCGCGAACACTGAAGCTTTCTTT. The V gene is TRBV3-1, the J gene TRBJ1-1; the D is unclear. The CDR3 length is 15 residues. The germline gives CDR1 LGHDT, CDR2 YNNKEL (reference sequence). V was cut by 5 bases and J by 1 base, with 14 bases left in between. Based on the CDR3 plus reference TRBV3-1 and TRBJ1-1, the full variable domain is DTAVSQTPKYLVTQMGNDKSIKCEQNLGHDTMYWYKQDSKKFLKIMFSYNNKELIINETVPNRFSPKSPDKAHLNLHINSLELGDSAVYFCASSYPSGANTEAFFGQGTRLTVV.

This clonotype was seen just once. The V and J genes are TRBV7-3 and TRBJ1-2; no firm D call. The CDR3 extends over 13 amino acids. V was pared by 5 bases and J by 5 bases, with 12 bases between. Germline CDR1 reads SGHTA; CDR2 reads FQGTGA. Here the CDR3 DNA reads TGTGCCAGCAGCAAGGCGGACGGATATGGCTACACCTTC. Translated, it gives CASSKADGYGYTF.

This clonotype was observed once. This sequence joins TRBV30 and TRBJ2-1; no clear D. Germline CDR1 is GTSNPN and CDR2 is SVGIG (reference sequence). The CDR3 is 13 amino acids. V was shortened by 4 bases and J by 7 bases, with 14 bases between the two germline ends. CDR3 sequence reads: CAWTRNIQNEQFF. CDR3 sequence (DNA): TGTGCCTGGACACGGAATATTCAAAATGAGCAGTTCTTC.

This clonotype was seen a few times. The chain combines TRBV12-3 or TRBV12-4 with TRBJ1-2; D remains ambiguous. Trimming pared 3 bases from V and 10 bases from J, leaving 18 bases between. The CDR3 has 14 residues. CDR3 nucleotides: TGTGCCAGCAGTTTCGGGAGAGGGCGAAGACCCTACACCTTC. This codes for CASSFGRGRRPYTF.

The table lists this clonotype with many counts. The chain links TRBV20-1 to TRBJ2-7; a possible D gene is TRBD2 (5 bases). Trimming removed 7 bases from V and 3 bases from J, with 13 bases in between. Per germline, CDR1 DFQATT and CDR2 SNEGSKA (reference sequence). The CDR3 spans 12 residues. The CDR3 is CSVAGIRYEQYF. CDR3 DNA: TGCAGTGTTGCCGGGATCCGCTACGAGCAGTACTTC.

This clonotype was observed at least ten times. V gene TRBV19 combines with J gene TRBJ1-1; D may be TRBD1 (6 bases). CDR3 length equals 13 residues. The V gene lost 7 bases and the J gene lost 5 bases, with 14 bases spanning the gap. From germline, CDR1 is LNHDA and CDR2 SQIVND (reference sequence). The DNA for the CDR3 is TGTGCCAGTAAGGAATCCGGGACAACTGAAGCTTTCTTT. Amino acids: CASKESGTTEAFF.

The chain carries TRBV15 and TRBJ2-2; D call uncertain. Germline V lookup: CDR1 LNHNV, CDR2 YYDKDF (reference sequence). Trimming took 1 base from V and 6 from J, leaving 6 bases between them. The CDR3 is 13 amino acids. The DNA for the CDR3 is TGTGCCACCAGCAGAGTCCAACCCGGGGAGCTGTTTTTT. Translating gives CATSRVQPGELFF.

This clonotype came up many times. The chain uses TRBV20-1 and TRBJ1-1, with D uncertain. The CDR3 is 11 residues long. V dropped 4 bases and J dropped 1 base, with 4 bases sitting between them. Germline-derived CDR1 and CDR2 are DFQATT and SNEGSKA (reference sequence). The CDR3 region has the DNA TGCAGTGCTAAGGAGAACACTGAAGCTTTCTTT. Translation: CSAKENTEAFF.

In this sample, this clonotype turned up a few times. The genes are TRBV7-2 and TRBJ2-1, with 13 bases lining up with TRBD2. Per the germline V gene, CDR1 is SGHTA and CDR2 is FQGNSA. V shed 3 bases, J shed 10 bases, and the junction held 6 bases outside the gene matches. This CDR3 is built from 15 residues. CDR3 bases: TGTGCCAGCAGCTTGACTAGCGGGGGGCAGGGGGAGCAGTTCTTC. This encodes CASSLTSGGQGEQFF.

This clonotype has just a few counts. The chain is built from TRBV6-2 or TRBV6-3 and TRBJ2-2; D tentatively fits TRBD1 or TRBD2 (5 bases each). CDR3 length equals 15 residues. Germline V lookup: CDR1 MNHEY, CDR2 SVGEGT. Trimming took off 5 bases at V and 3 bases at J, with 13 bases between the two ends. CDR3 protein: CASSLGTRDTGELFF. The CDR3, as DNA: TGTGCCAGCAGTCTCGGGACGAGGGACACCGGGGAGCTGTTTTTT.

This clonotype was seen more than once but under ten times. The chain recombines TRBV20-1 with TRBJ2-3; D remains unclear. Germline assignment: CDR1 DFQATT and CDR2 SNEGSKA (reference sequence). The V end was cut by 1 base, the J end by 1 base, with 0 bases between. The CDR3 runs 11 residues. The CDR3 sequence is CSARGTDTQYF. The DNA for the CDR3 is TGCAGTGCTAGAGGCACAGATACGCAGTATTTT.

The table lists this clonotype with a few counts. The gene calls are TRBV10-3 and TRBJ2-1; 14 nucleotides agree with TRBD2. Germline V CDR1 and CDR2: ENHRY, SYGVKD. After removal of 6 bases from V and 10 bases from J, the junction contained 14 bases not matched to a gene. This CDR3 has 17 residues. CDR3 nucleotide sequence: TGTGCCATCAGGGGGACTAGCGGGGGCCTCCAGAGGGAAGAGCAGTTCTTC. It encodes CAIRGTSGGLQREEQFF.

This clonotype showed up just a few times. The CDR3 sequence is CASREPRGLGDTQYF. CDR3 nucleotides: TGTGCCAGCAGAGAGCCTCGGGGGCTGGGAGATACGCAGTATTTT. J is TRBJ2-3 and V is TRBV28; D is possibly TRBD1 or TRBD2 (6 bases each). V lost 6 bases to trimming and J lost 5 bases, with 18 bases between them. Germline values: CDR1 MDHEN, CDR2 SYDVKM. The CDR3 loop spans 15 amino acids.

This clonotype was observed a handful of times. V usage is TRBV7-8 and J usage is TRBJ1-1; possible D gene TRBD1, 6 bases. This CDR3 region has 16 residues. Trimming shortened V by 1 base and J by 0 bases, and 12 bases separated the two germline ends. Germline values: CDR1 SGHVS, CDR2 FQNEAQ. CDR3 in DNA: TGTGCCAGCAGCTTAGGCCCAGGGGCCGTGAACACTGAAGCTTTCTTT. Its protein product is CASSLGPGAVNTEAFF. Together with reference TRBV7-8 and TRBJ1-1, the CDR3 gives the full variable domain: GAGVSQSPRYKVAKRGQDVALRCDPISGHVSLFWYQQALGQGPEFLTYFQNEAQLDKSGLPSDRFFAERPEGSVSTLKIQRTQQEDSAVYLCASSLGPGAVNTEAFFGQGTRLTVV.

This clonotype was recorded a few times. The chain couples TRBV15 to TRBJ2-5; D may be TRBD1 (5 bases). The V end lost 1 base, the J end lost 3 bases, and 6 bases lay between the germline ends. The CDR3 covers 13 residues. CDR1 is LNHNV and CDR2 is YYDKDF in the germline V gene (reference sequence). Here the CDR3 reads CATSRGQKETQYF. CDR3 nucleotide sequence: TGTGCCACCAGCAGAGGACAGAAAGAGACCCAGTACTTC.

This clonotype was counted only a few times. The rearrangement joins TRBV4-3 to TRBJ2-2; D may correspond to TRBD1 or TRBD2 (6 bases each). Germline-derived CDR1 and CDR2 are LGHNA and YSLEER. Trimming removed 0 bases from V and 4 bases from J, with 12 bases in between. The CDR3 contains 16 residues. The CDR3 region has the DNA TGCGCCAGCAGCCAAGATTCGGGGGCGGTCACCGGGGAGCTGTTTTTT. Amino acids: CASSQDSGAVTGELFF.

The CDR3 loop is CASSVGAGAREQFF. The CDR3 bases are TGTGCCAGCAGTGTCGGCGCGGGGGCGCGAGAGCAGTTCTTC. V gene TRBV25-1 combines with J gene TRBJ2-1; TRBD2 might be the D (7 bases). Between the trimmed V and J ends, which lost 4 bases and 10 bases, there was a span of 17 bases. The CDR3 totals 14 residues. Germline CDR1 and CDR2: MGHDK and SYGVNS.

The chain couples TRBV7-8 to TRBJ1-6; 8 bases line up with TRBD1. CDR3 length equals 15 residues. With V trimmed by 3 bases and J by 9 bases, 7 bases remained unmatched. Germline V gives CDR1 SGHVS, CDR2 FQNEAQ. The CDR3 region has the DNA TGTGCCAGCAGCTTTCAGGGGGCGGCTTCTTCACCCCTCCACTTT. Translated, it gives CASSFQGAASSPLHF.

There are a few counts of this clonotype. The chain has TRBV24-1 and TRBJ1-1; possibly TRBD1 for D (5 bases). The V and J ends lost 7 bases and 2 bases respectively, with 13 bases between them. Germline loops: CDR1 KGHDR, CDR2 SFDVKD. The CDR3 contains 14 residues. CDR3: CATSTGRYNTEAFF. CDR3 bases: TGTGCCACCAGCACGGGACGGTACAACACTGAAGCTTTCTTT.

This rearrangement joins TRBV12-3 or TRBV12-4 to TRBJ1-3; TRBD1 matches at 9 bases. The J segment lost 7 bases and the V segment lost 10 bases, leaving 14 bases of the junction unmatched. The length of the CDR3 is 15 residues. The CDR3 loop is CATGSGQGFWNTIYF. The CDR3 bases are TGTGCCACCGGGTCGGGACAGGGCTTTTGGAACACCATATATTTT.

This clonotype occurred a few times. The V call is TRBV25-1, the J call TRBJ2-5; D uncertain. V lost 0 bases, J lost 2 bases, and 7 bases lay in between. CDR1 and CDR2 (germline): MGHDK, SYGVNS. The CDR3 sequence is 14 residues long. This CDR3 reads CASSEYSSQETQYF. The CDR3 coding sequence is TGTGCCAGCAGTGAATATTCCAGTCAAGAGACCCAGTACTTC.

The rearrangement joins TRBV11-3 to TRBJ2-2; 8 nucleotides line up with TRBD2. With V trimmed by 5 bases and J by 3 bases, 11 bases remained unmatched. CDR3 length equals 17 residues. Per the germline V gene, CDR1 is SGHNT and CDR2 is YENEEA. The CDR3 DNA follows: TGTGCCAGCAGCCCTGGACTAGCCCGGGCGGACACCGGGGAGCTGTTTTTT. Translated: CASSPGLARADTGELFF.

This chain connects TRBV27 to TRBJ2-2; 10 bases align to TRBD2. Germline V lookup: CDR1 MNHEY, CDR2 SMNVEV (reference sequence). V trimming: 5 bases; J trimming: 4 bases; junction bases outside the gene matches: 4. The CDR3 has 15 residues. CDR3 protein: CASSEASGGTGELFF. In DNA, the CDR3 is TGTGCCAGCAGTGAGGCTAGCGGGGGCACCGGGGAGCTGTTTTTT.

This rearrangement joins TRBV3-1 to TRBJ2-5; D remains unclear. The V gene's germline CDR1 is LGHDT and CDR2 YNNKEL (reference sequence). This CDR3 spans 16 amino acids. V was trimmed by 4 bases and J by 5 bases, leaving 20 bases between them. CDR3 nucleotides: TGTGCCAGCAGCCCTTTTTCCGGTAGGCGGACGGAGACCCAGTACTTC. Encoded protein: CASSPFSGRRTETQYF.

This clonotype was detected only a few times. The J gene is TRBJ2-1, the V gene TRBV24-1; TRBD1 aligns across 9 bases. This CDR3 contains 15 residues. Germline V gives CDR1 KGHDR, CDR2 SFDVKD. V shed 3 bases, J shed 8 bases, and the junction held 7 bases outside the gene matches. In DNA, the CDR3 is TGTGCCACCAGTGATCAGAGGACAGGGGCCCATGAGCAGTTCTTC. This gives the protein CATSDQRTGAHEQFF.

The rearrangement uses TRBV15 and TRBJ2-3, with D tentatively TRBD1 or TRBD2 (5 bases each). Trimming left V 0 bases short and J 3 bases short, with 10 bases between. The CDR3 is 15 amino acids. Looked up from germline, CDR1 is LNHNV and CDR2 is YYDKDF (reference sequence). The CDR3 spells CATSREPGPTDTQYF. The DNA of the CDR3 is TGTGCCACCAGCAGAGAGCCGGGGCCGACAGATACGCAGTATTTT.

This chain links TRBV6-2 or TRBV6-3 with TRBJ2-3; either TRBD1 or TRBD2 may fit D (6 bases each). The CDR3 length is 15 residues. From germline, CDR1 is MNHEY and CDR2 SVGEGT. Trimming shortened V by 8 bases and J by 4 bases, and 19 bases separated the two germline ends. The chain's CDR3 is CASLERRGVPDTQYF. The CDR3 DNA sequence: TGTGCCAGCCTCGAGAGAAGGGGGGTTCCAGATACGCAGTATTTT.